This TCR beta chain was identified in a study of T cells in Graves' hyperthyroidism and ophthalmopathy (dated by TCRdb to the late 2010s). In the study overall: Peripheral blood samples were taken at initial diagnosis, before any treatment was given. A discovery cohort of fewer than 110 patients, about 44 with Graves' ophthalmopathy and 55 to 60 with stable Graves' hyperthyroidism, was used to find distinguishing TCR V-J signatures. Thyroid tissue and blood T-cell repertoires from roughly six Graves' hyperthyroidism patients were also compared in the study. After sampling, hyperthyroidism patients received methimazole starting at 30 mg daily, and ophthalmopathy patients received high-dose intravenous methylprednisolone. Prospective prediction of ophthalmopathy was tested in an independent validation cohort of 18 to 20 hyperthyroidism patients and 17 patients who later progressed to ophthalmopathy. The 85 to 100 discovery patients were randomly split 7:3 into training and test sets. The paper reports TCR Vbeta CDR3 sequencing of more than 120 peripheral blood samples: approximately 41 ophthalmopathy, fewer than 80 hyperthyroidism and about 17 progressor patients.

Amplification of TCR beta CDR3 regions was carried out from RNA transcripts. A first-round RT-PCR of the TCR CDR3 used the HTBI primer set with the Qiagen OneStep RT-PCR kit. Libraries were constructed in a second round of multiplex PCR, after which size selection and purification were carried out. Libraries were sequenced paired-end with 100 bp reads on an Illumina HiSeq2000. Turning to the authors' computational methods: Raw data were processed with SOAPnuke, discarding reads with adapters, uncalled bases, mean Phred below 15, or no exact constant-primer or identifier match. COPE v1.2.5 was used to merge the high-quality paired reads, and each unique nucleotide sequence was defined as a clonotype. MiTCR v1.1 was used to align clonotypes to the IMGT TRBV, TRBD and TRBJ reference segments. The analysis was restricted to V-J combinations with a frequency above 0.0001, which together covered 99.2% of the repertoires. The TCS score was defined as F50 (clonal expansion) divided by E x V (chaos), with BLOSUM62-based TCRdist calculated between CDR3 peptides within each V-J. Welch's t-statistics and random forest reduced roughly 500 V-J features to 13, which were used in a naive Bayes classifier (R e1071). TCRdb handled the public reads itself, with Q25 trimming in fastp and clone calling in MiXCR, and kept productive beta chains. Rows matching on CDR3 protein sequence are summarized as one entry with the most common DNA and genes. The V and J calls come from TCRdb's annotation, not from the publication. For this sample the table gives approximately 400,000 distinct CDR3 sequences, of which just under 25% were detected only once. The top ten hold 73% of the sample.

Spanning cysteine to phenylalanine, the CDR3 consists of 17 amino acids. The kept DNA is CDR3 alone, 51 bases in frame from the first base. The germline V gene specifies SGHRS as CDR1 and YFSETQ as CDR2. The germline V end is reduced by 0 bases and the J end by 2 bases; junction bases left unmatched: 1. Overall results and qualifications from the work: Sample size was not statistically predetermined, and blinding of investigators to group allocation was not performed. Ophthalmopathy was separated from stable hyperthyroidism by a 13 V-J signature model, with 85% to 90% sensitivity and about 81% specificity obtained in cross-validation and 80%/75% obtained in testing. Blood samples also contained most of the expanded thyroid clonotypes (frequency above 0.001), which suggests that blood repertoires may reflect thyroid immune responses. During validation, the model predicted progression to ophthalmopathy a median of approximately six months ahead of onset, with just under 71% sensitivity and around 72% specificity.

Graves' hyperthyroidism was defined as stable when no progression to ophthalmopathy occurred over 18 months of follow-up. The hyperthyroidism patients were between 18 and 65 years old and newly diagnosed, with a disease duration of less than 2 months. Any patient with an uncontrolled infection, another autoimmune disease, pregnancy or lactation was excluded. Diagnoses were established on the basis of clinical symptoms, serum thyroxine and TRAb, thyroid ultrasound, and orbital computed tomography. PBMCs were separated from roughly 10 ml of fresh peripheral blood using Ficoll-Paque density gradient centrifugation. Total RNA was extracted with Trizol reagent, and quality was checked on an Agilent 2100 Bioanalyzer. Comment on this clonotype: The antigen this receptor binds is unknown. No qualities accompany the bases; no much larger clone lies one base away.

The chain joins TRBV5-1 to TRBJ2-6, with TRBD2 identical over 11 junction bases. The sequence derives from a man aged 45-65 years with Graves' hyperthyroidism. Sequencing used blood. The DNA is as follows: TGCGCCAGCAGCTTGGGACTAGCGGGACCTGGGGCCAACGTCCTGACTTTC. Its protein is CASSLGLAGPGANVLTF.